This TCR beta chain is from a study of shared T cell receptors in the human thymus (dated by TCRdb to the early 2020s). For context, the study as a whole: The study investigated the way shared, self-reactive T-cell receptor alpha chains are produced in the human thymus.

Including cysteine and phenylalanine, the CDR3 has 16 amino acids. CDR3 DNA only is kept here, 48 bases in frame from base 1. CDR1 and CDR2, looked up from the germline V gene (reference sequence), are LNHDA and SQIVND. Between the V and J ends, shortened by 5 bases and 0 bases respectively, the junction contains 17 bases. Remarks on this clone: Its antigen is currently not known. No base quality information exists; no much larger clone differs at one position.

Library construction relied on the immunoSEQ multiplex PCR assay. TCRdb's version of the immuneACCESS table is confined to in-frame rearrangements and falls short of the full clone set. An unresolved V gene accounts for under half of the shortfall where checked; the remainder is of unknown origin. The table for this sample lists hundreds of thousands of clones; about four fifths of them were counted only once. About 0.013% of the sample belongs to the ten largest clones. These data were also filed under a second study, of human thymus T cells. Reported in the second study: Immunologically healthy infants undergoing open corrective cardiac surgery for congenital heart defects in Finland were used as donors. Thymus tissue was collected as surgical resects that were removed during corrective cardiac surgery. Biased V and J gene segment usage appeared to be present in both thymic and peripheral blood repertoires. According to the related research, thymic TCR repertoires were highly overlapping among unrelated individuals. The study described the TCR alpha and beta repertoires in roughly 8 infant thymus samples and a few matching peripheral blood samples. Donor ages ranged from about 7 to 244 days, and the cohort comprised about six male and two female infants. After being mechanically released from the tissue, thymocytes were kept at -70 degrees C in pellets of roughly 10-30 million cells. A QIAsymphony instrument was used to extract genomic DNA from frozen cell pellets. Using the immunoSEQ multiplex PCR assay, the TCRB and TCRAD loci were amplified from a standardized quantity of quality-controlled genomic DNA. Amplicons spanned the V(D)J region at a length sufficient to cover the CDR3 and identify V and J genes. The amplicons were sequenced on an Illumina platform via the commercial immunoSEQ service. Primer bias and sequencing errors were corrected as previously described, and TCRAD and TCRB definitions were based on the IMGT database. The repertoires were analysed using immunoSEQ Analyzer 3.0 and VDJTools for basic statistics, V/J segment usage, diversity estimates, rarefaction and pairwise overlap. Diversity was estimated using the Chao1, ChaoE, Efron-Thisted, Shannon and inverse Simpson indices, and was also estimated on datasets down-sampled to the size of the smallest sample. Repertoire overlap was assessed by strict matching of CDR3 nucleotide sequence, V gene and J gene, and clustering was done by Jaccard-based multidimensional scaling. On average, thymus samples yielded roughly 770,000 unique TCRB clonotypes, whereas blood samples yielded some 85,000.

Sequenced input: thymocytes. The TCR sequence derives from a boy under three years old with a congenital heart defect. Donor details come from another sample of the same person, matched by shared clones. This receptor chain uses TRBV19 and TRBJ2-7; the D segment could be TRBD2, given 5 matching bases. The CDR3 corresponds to CASSFTLTKTSYEQYF. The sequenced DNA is TGTGCCAGTAGTTTCACATTGACTAAAACCTCCTACGAGCAGTACTTC.